The present T cell receptor (beta chain) was sequenced within a study of shared T cell receptors in the human thymus. Using immunoSEQ multiplex PCR, the repertoire was profiled, and TCRdb retains in-frame clones only, with some absent. The sample lists hundreds of thousands of clones, around 87% occurring once. V dropped 2 bases and J dropped 0 bases, with 8 bases sitting between them. The germline gives CDR1 MGHRA, CDR2 YSYEKL. The CDR3 spans 14 residues. These data were likewise used in another study, on human thymus T cells. Per that paper: Thymic samples were excised during corrective heart operations.

The specimen sequenced was thymocytes. This rearrangement joins TRBV4-1 to TRBJ2-7; tentatively, D is TRBD2 (5 bases). The source of this sequence is a boy in the first two years of life with a congenital heart defect. The CDR3 protein is CASSQKEGSYEQYF. The CDR3 region has the DNA TGCGCCAGCAGCCAAAAAGAGGGCTCCTACGAGCAGTACTTC.